This T cell receptor beta chain was retrieved from a study of neurological immune-mediated disorders. Whole-study context: The disease course was relapsing-remitting in some 31 and secondary progressive in about 9% of the 34 multiple sclerosis patients. Study-level findings and limits: CDR3 amino acid sequences of expanded clones were not shared across subjects, a result suggesting private repertoires in all groups.

The method for making cDNA was 5'RACE, and it used 10-nucleotide random UMIs. TCRdb re-called the 5' RACE reads with MiXCR, one entry per CDR3 protein. This sample yields tens of thousands of distinct CDR3 sequences, of which 2.6% are seen a single time; about 1.1% belongs to the top ten. The CDR3 is 19 residues long. Germline CDR1 reads WNHNN; CDR2 reads SYGVQD (reference sequence). J lost 0 bases, V lost 6 bases, and 13 bases had no gene match. As regards this clonotype: Its antigen is unidentified.

The TCR sequence derives from a woman aged 30 to 39 with multiple sclerosis. The sample taken for sequencing was PBMCs. J is TRBJ1-5 and V is TRBV10-1, with 11 bases that match TRBD1. The CDR3 here is CASSTLGQGATYSNQPQHF. The DNA for the CDR3 is TGCGCCAGCAGCACCTTAGGACAGGGGGCAACATATAGCAATCAGCCCCAGCATTTT.